The rows below give T cell receptor beta chains drawn from one sample of a study of cytomegalovirus exposure and HLA in healthy donors. Using immunoSEQ multiplex PCR, the repertoire was profiled, and TCRdb retains in-frame clones only, with some absent. The data show some 84,000 clones, and the top ten clones hold about 0.6%. The sequenced sample consisted of PBMCs. Every receptor here comes from a middle-aged man in good health and CMV-seronegative. The CDR3 runs from the conserved cysteine through the conserved F or W. D genes are given only for firm matches.

d_call j_call v_call cdr3_nt cdr3_aa
NA TRBJ1-2 TRBV7-9 TGTGCCAGCAGCCGAACCGACAGAAACTATGGCTACACCTTC CASSRTDRNYGYTF
TRBD2 TRBJ2-2 TRBV9 TGTGCCAGCAGCATCCGTTATAGCGGGGGGGCCAACACCGGGGAGCTGTTTTTT CASSIRYSGGANTGELFF
NA TRBJ2-7 TRBV5-1 TGCGCCAGCAGCTTGAGGGGGACCGCCTCCTACGAGCAGTACTTC CASSLRGTASYEQYF
TRBD1 TRBJ1-2 TRBV6-5 TGTGCCACCAGGACAGGGACTAACTATGGCTACACCTTC CATRTGTNYGYTF
TRBD2 TRBJ2-3 TRBV28 TGTGCCAGCAGTCGAGCGGGAGTTAGCACAGATACGCAGTATTTT CASSRAGVSTDTQYF
NA TRBJ1-6 TRBV9 TGTGCCAGCAGCGTAGTAGGGGCCGATAATTCACCCCTCCACTTT CASSVVGADNSPLHF
TRBD2 TRBJ2-1 TRBV14 TGTGCCAGCAGCCAAGATCGGAGGTGGGGGGGGTCGAATGAGCAGTTCTTC CASSQDRRWGGSNEQFF
TRBD1 TRBJ1-6 TRBV4-1 TGCGCCAGCAGCCAAGGAGGGGTGGGACAGGGGGTTGACTCACCCCTCCACTTT CASSQGGVGQGVDSPLHF
NA TRBJ1-2 TRBV29-1 TGCAGCGCAGAGCCACAGGCGCCCTATGGCTACACCTTC CSAEPQAPYGYTF
TRBD1 TRBJ2-1 TRBV27 TGTGCCAGCAGGGACAGGGGAATGTCCTACAATGAGCAGTTCTTC CASRDRGMSYNEQFF
TRBD1 TRBJ1-1 TRBV29-1 TGCAGCGTTGAACGACAGGGTGGCACTGAAGCTTTCTTT CSVERQGGTEAFF
TRBD1 TRBJ2-3 TRBV10-3 TGTGCCATCAAATTGGACAGGGGATTTACAGATACGCAGTATTTT CAIKLDRGFTDTQYF
TRBD1 TRBJ1-2 TRBV27 TGTGCCAGCAGTTTCTCTGGCTCAGGGGGAGTAGGATATGGCTACACCTTC CASSFSGSGGVGYGYTF
NA TRBJ1-6 TRBV28 TGTGCCAGCAGTTCCTCGACAATAGGCTCCTATAATTCACCCCTCCACTTT CASSSSTIGSYNSPLHF
NA TRBJ1-4 TRBV7-9 TGTGCCAGCAGCCCCACTCCAGGGGCAACTAATGAAAAACTGTTTTTT CASSPTPGATNEKLFF
NA TRBJ1-5 TRBV6-1 TGTGCCAGCAGTGAACAGGTCCTACATAGCAATCAGCCCCAGCATTTT CASSEQVLHSNQPQHF
TRBD2 TRBJ2-5 TRBV5-4 TGTGCCAGCAGCTTAGGGACTAGGCGGGAGACCCAGTACTTC CASSLGTRRETQYF
TRBD2 TRBJ2-1 TRBV10-3 TGTGCCATCAGTGAGCCTAGCGGGGGTTACAATGAGCAGTTCTTC CAISEPSGGYNEQFF
TRBD1 TRBJ1-2 TRBV11-2 TGTGCCAGCAGGTTGGGGACAGCCTCACCGACTAACTATGGCTACACCTTC CASRLGTASPTNYGYTF
NA TRBJ1-4 TRBV6-6 TGTGCCAGCAGTTATATCGGCAGGGCTAATGAAAAACTGTTTTTT CASSYIGRANEKLFF
TRBD1 TRBJ1-6 TRBV28 TGTGCCAGCAGTTTATGGGGGACAGGGAACTCACCCCTCCACTTT CASSLWGTGNSPLHF
TRBD1 TRBJ1-2 TRBV5-1 TGCGCCAGCAGCTTGGAGAGGGGGCTAAACTATGGCTACACCTTC CASSLERGLNYGYTF
TRBD1 TRBJ2-7 TRBV10-3 TGTGCCATCACGGACAGGGGGCACGAGCAGTACTTC CAITDRGHEQYF
NA TRBJ2-2 TRBV7-9 TGTGCTGAGGACTCGGACGGCCGGGCCGGGGAGCTGTTTTTT CAEDSDGRAGELFF
TRBD2 TRBJ2-7 TRBV7-2 TGTGCCAGCAGCTTAAGTCCAGCGGGGGGACTCTACGAGCAGTACTTC CASSLSPAGGLYEQYF
NA TRBJ1-2 TRBV5-1 TGCGCCAGCAGCTTGGTTACAGGAGGGACGGGCGGCTACACCTTC CASSLVTGGTGGYTF